One and the same sample provided the 4 T cell receptor beta chains below, sequenced in a study of blood T cell repertoires in COVID-19. The repertoire was sequenced with immunoSEQ multiplex PCR; TCRdb's copy has only in-frame clones and lacks some. Seen here are about 100,000 clones, roughly 88% observed once, and the top ten hold around 6.5%. The sample consisted of peripheral blood. The receptors come from a woman between 55 and 75 years old with acute or convalescent COVID-19.

The rearrangement uses TRBV9 and TRBJ1-2; D remains unclear. V lost 0 bases and J 4 bases, leaving 10 bases between the germline ends. The CDR3 has 14 residues. CDR1 is SGDLS, CDR2 YYNGEE, per germline. This CDR3 is CASSVALSPYGYTF. The CDR3 coding sequence is TGTGCCAGCAGCGTAGCTCTCAGTCCCTATGGCTACACCTTC.

The chain uses TRBV5-6 and TRBJ1-1; tentatively, D is TRBD1 (5 bases). This CDR3 contains 14 residues. Deletions cut 5 bases from V and 5 bases from J, with 16 bases between. The germline V gene encodes CDR1 SGHDT and CDR2 YYEEEE. The CDR3 spells CASRPRGGGTEAFF. The CDR3 DNA reads as TGTGCCAGCAGACCAAGGGGCGGGGGGACTGAAGCTTTCTTT.

This clone has just a few counts. The chain uses TRBV7-8 and TRBJ1-6; 7 bases line up with TRBD1. Trimming at V came to 0 bases and at J to 9 bases, leaving 5 bases not matched to a gene. From germline, CDR1 is SGHVS and CDR2 FQNEAQ. The CDR3 runs to 15 residues. This CDR3 is CASSLATGFSSPLHF. CDR3 bases: TGTGCCAGCAGCTTAGCGACAGGGTTTAGTTCACCCCTCCACTTT.

The CDR3 DNA follows: TGTGCCAGCAGTACCCCCACGGGGATTCATGAAGCTTTCTTT. Protein sequence: CASSTPTGIHEAFF. The chain links TRBV28 to TRBJ1-1; no clear D. Between the trimmed V and J ends, which lost 5 bases and 7 bases, there was a span of 17 bases. This CDR3 has 14 amino acids. Germline loops: CDR1 MDHEN, CDR2 SYDVKM. Filled out from reference TRBV28 and TRBJ1-1, the complete variable domain reads DVKVTQSSRYLVKRTGEKVFLECVQDMDHENMFWYRQDPGLGLRLIYFSYDVKMKEKGDIPEGYSVSREKKERFSLILESASTNQTSMYLCASSTPTGIHEAFFGQGTRLTVV.